This T cell receptor (beta chain) was identified during a study of shared clonotypes between healthy human individuals. As regards this clone: Its antigen remains unknown.

Some clones are missing from TCRdb's copy, which holds only in-frame ones; the method was immunoSEQ multiplex PCR. The table includes roughly 1 million clones, approximately 68% detected once. Study-wide results and limits: Researchers found naive subsets generally carried larger estimated richness than memory subsets.

The CDR3 runs to 13 residues. The V gene lost 0 bases and the J gene lost 7 bases, with 7 bases spanning the gap. Looked up from germline, CDR1 is SGDLS and CDR2 is YYNGEE. Material: memory CD4+ T cells sorted from blood. As to subset: CD45RA-negative fraction. The clonotype comes from a man between 18 and 29 years old in good health. The chain combines TRBV9 with TRBJ2-2; D remains unclear. The CDR3 sequence is CASSVGAGGELFF. CDR3 sequence (DNA): TGTGCCAGCAGCGTAGGGGCCGGCGGGGAGCTGTTTTTT.